This entry lists 8 T cell receptor beta chains sequenced from one sample in a study of blood T cell repertoires in COVID-19. Clones were read by immunoSEQ multiplex PCR, and TCRdb kept only the in-frame ones, dropping some. The table records approximately 250,000 clones, 70% to 90% of them present only once. Specimen: PBMCs or T cells enriched from blood (not recorded which). The receptors were sampled from a woman aged 40 to 50 with acute COVID-19.

J is TRBJ2-2 and V is TRBV19, with a weak D call TRBD1 (6 bases). The germline V and J ends were trimmed by 6 bases and 3 bases, with 17 bases remaining between them. The CDR3 is 16 amino acids. Germline CDR1 reads LNHDA; CDR2 reads SQIVND (reference sequence). As DNA, the CDR3 is TGTGCCAGTAGCCTTCGTGGGGGCCGGGACACCGGGGAGCTGTTTTTT. This translates into CASSLRGGRDTGELFF.

With regard to this clone: The identical CDR3 is also encoded by other nucleotide sequences in the sample. This sequence joins TRBV2 and TRBJ2-3; D gene uncertain. Germline V gene sequence: CDR1 SNHLY, CDR2 FYNNEI. The germline V and J ends were trimmed by 3 bases and 4 bases, with 5 bases remaining between them. The CDR3 has 12 residues. Written as DNA, the CDR3 is TGTGCCAGCAGTGAGCGTTCAGATACGCAGTATTTT. Translation gives CASSERSDTQYF.

The V and J genes are TRBV7-2 and TRBJ2-3; maybe TRBD2 (5 bases). Trimming took off 3 bases at V and 0 bases at J, with 16 bases between the two ends. CDR3 length equals 17 residues. The germline gives CDR1 SGHTA, CDR2 FQGNSA. The CDR3 DNA reads as TGTGCCAGCAGCTTTGAGCGGACCTGGATTAGCACAGATACGCAGTATTTT. It is translated as CASSFERTWISTDTQYF.

This chain uses TRBV2 with TRBJ2-7; D not resolved. This CDR3 has 11 residues. Trimming removed 7 bases from V and 6 bases from J, with 10 bases in between. The germline V gene encodes CDR1 SNHLY and CDR2 FYNNEI. CDR3 region: CASNYFSEQYF. CDR3 in DNA: TGTGCCAGCAATTATTTTAGCGAGCAGTACTTC.

The CDR3 protein is CASLHRDTSSPNTEAFF. The CDR3 DNA reads as TGTGCCAGCCTGCACCGGGACACCTCCTCCCCTAACACTGAAGCTTTCTTT. V is TRBV19 and J is TRBJ1-1, with D possibly being TRBD1 (6 bases). The CDR3 consists of 17 residues. V gave up 9 bases and J gave up 2 bases, with 25 bases separating them. Germline CDR1 and CDR2: LNHDA and SQIVND (reference sequence).

CDR3 sequence reads: CASSYRDRGGNGYTF. In DNA, the CDR3 is TGTGCCAGCAGTTACCGGGACAGGGGCGGGAATGGCTACACCTTC. The chain has TRBV28 and TRBJ1-2; TRBD1 agrees at 10 bases. V shed 4 bases, J shed 6 bases, and the junction held 8 bases outside the gene matches. This CDR3 spans 15 amino acids. Germline CDR1 is MDHEN and CDR2 is SYDVKM.

V is TRBV5-6 and J is TRBJ2-5; D is unresolved. From germline, CDR1 is SGHDT and CDR2 YYEEEE. V was pared by 3 bases and J by 2 bases, with 11 bases between. CDR3 length: 14 amino acids. This chain's CDR3 is CASSSIQIQETQYF. The CDR3 nucleotides read TGTGCCAGCAGCTCCATACAGATACAAGAGACCCAGTACTTC.

The J gene is TRBJ2-7, the V gene TRBV5-5; 9 nucleotides align to TRBD2. The CDR3 length is 15 residues. The germline gives CDR1 SGHKS, CDR2 YYEKEE (reference sequence). Unmatched junction bases numbered 7, after V lost 3 bases and J lost 3 bases. The CDR3 here is CASSSTWTSVYEQYF. The CDR3 DNA follows: TGTGCCAGCAGCTCCACCTGGACTAGCGTCTACGAGCAGTACTTC.